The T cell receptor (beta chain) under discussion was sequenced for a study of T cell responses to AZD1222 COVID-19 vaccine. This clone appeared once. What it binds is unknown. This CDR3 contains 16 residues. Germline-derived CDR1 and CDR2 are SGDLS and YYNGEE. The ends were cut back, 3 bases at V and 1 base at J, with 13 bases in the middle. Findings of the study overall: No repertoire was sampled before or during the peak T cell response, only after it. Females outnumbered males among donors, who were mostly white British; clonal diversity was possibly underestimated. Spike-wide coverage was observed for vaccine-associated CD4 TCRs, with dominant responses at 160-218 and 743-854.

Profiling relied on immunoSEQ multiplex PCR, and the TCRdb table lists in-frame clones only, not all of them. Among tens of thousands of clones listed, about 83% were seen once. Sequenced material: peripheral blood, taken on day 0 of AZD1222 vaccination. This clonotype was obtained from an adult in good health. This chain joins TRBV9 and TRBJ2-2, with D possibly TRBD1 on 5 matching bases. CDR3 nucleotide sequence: TGTGCCAGCAGCGAAGGTGGACATTGGAACACCGGGGAGCTGTTTTTT. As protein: CASSEGGHWNTGELFF. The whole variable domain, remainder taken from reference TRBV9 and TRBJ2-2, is DSGVTQTPKHLITATGQRVTLRCSPRSGDLSVYWYQQSLDQGLQFLIQYYNGEERAKGNILERFSAQQFPDLHSELNLSSLELGDSALYFCASSEGGHWNTGELFFGEGSRLTVL.